This entry is about one T cell receptor (beta chain). In germline, CDR1 is SGHTA, CDR2 FQGNSA. CDR3 length: 16 amino acids. Trimming cost V 3 bases and J 3 bases; bases outside gene matches: 7. These data are taken from a study of blood T cell repertoires in COVID-19. The data were produced by immunoSEQ multiplex PCR, yet TCRdb's version contains in-frame clones alone and is incomplete. The top ten hold about a quarter of the sample, which has around 21,000 clones, roughly nine tenths seen once. The chain carries TRBV7-2 and TRBJ2-3; TRBD2 matches 9 bases. This TCR came from a human donor with active COVID-19. The donor label of this sample is uncertain. The sample comprised peripheral blood. CDR3 loop: CASSFGGGGLTDTQYF. Written as DNA, the CDR3 is TGTGCCAGCAGCTTCGGCGGGGGGGGCCTGACAGATACGCAGTATTTT.